The 21 T cell receptor beta chains presented below share a single source sample, sequenced in a study of blood T cell repertoires in COVID-19. TCRdb's table, derived via immunoSEQ multiplex PCR, lists solely in-frame clones and lacks some. Of about 220,000 clones listed, around 83% are singletons. Sequencing was carried out using peripheral blood. Every receptor here comes from a man aged 50-59 years who had recovered from COVID-19.

The CDR3 DNA follows: TGTGCCAGCAGCGTAGAGCCAATGTCAGGTGAAAAACTGTTTTTT. Translation gives CASSVEPMSGEKLFF. The chain is built from TRBV9 and TRBJ1-4; D unclear. The CDR3 has 15 residues. In germline, CDR1 is SGDLS, CDR2 YYNGEE. V lost 0 bases and J 7 bases, leaving 13 bases between the germline ends.

The genes are TRBV27 and TRBJ2-3, with D perhaps matching TRBD1 (5 bases). Looked up from germline, CDR1 is MNHEY and CDR2 is SMNVEV (reference sequence). V shed 5 bases and J shed 3 bases, with 15 bases lying between them. This CDR3 is built from 15 residues. Here the CDR3 DNA reads TGTGCCAGCAGTATCCAGGGATTCGCGACAGATACGCAGTATTTT. It codes for CASSIQGFATDTQYF.

The chain carries TRBV27 and TRBJ2-1, with a possible D match to TRBD1 (6 bases). Germline V lookup: CDR1 MNHEY, CDR2 SMNVEV (reference sequence). The CDR3 contains 15 residues. The V gene lost 2 bases and the J gene lost 1 base, with 9 bases spanning the gap. The CDR3 loop reads CASSLRQDSYNEQFF. In DNA form, the CDR3 reads TGTGCCAGCAGTTTAAGACAGGATTCCTACAATGAGCAGTTCTTC.

The J gene is TRBJ1-5, the V gene TRBV2; 7 bases line up with TRBD1. Germline loops: CDR1 SNHLY, CDR2 FYNNEI. Germline trimming cut 7 bases from V and 1 base from J; bases unmatched to any gene: 7. The CDR3 covers 15 residues. In DNA, the CDR3 is TGTGCCAGCACCCCGACAGGGTCGAGCAATCAGCCCCAGCATTTT. As protein: CASTPTGSSNQPQHF.

This chain uses TRBV2 with TRBJ2-5; possibly TRBD1 for D (5 bases). Trimming stripped 3 bases from V and 1 base from J, with 12 bases between. This CDR3 is 15 amino acids long. The V gene's germline CDR1 is SNHLY and CDR2 FYNNEI. The CDR3 loop reads CASSETVGLQETQYF. In DNA form, the CDR3 reads TGTGCCAGCAGTGAGACGGTGGGGCTCCAAGAGACCCAGTACTTC.

The chain combines TRBV4-2 with TRBJ2-7; 10 bases are a match to TRBD1. The CDR3 loop spans 17 amino acids. V dropped 2 bases and J dropped 2; count of bases not matched to a gene: 9. Germline V gene lookup returns CDR1 LGHNA and CDR2 YNFKEQ. The CDR3 bases are TGTGCCAGCAGCCAACCCAGACAGGGGGCGAAAACCTACGAGCAGTACTTC. It specifies CASSQPRQGAKTYEQYF.

DNA for the CDR3: TGTGCCAGCAGCTGGACTATCGGGGCCTACGAGCAGTACTTC. Protein product: CASSWTIGAYEQYF. V gene TRBV5-5 combines with J gene TRBJ2-7, with D tentatively TRBD2 (6 bases). Germline V gene data show CDR1 as SGHKS and CDR2 as YYEKEE (reference sequence). Trimming shortened V by 3 bases and J by 2 bases, and 12 bases separated the two germline ends. This CDR3 comprises 14 residues.

This clone was observed a handful of times. This chain links TRBV2 with TRBJ2-2, with TRBD2 identical over 13 bases. After removal of 7 bases from V and 6 bases from J, the junction contained 2 bases not matched to a gene. The germline V gene has CDR1 SNHLY and CDR2 FYNNEI. The CDR3 covers 14 residues. The CDR3 DNA reads as TGTGCCAGCATCGGACTAGCGGGAGCCGGGGAGCTGTTTTTT. It is translated as CASIGLAGAGELFF.

There are a few counts of this clone. The V call is TRBV10-1, the J call TRBJ2-5; weak D call: TRBD2 (5 bases). V gave up 11 bases and J gave up 1 base, with 17 bases separating them. The germline gives CDR1 WNHNN, CDR2 SYGVQD (reference sequence). The CDR3 loop spans 14 amino acids. The CDR3 loop is CAHDYLEVQETQYF. The DNA of the CDR3 is TGCGCCCACGACTACCTAGAGGTCCAAGAGACCCAGTACTTC.

The chain has TRBV11-3 and TRBJ2-5; perhaps TRBD2 as D (7 bases). The V end was cut by 1 base, the J end by 0 bases, with 18 bases between. Germline values: CDR1 SGHNT, CDR2 YENEEA. This CDR3 region has 18 residues. The CDR3 loop is CASSLVPLGGGDQETQYF. CDR3 coding DNA: TGTGCCAGCAGCTTAGTCCCTCTTGGGGGGGGCGACCAAGAGACCCAGTACTTC. Using reference TRBV11-3 and TRBJ2-5 for the parts outside the CDR3, the full variable domain is EAGVVQSPRYKIIEKKQPVAFWCNPISGHNTLYWYLQNLGQGPELLIRYENEEAVDDSQLPKDRFSAERLKGVDSTLKIQPAELGDSAVYLCASSLVPLGGGDQETQYFGPGTRLLVL.

This chain connects TRBV16 to TRBJ1-1; 7 nucleotides align to TRBD1. The CDR3 runs 14 residues. Trimming took 6 bases from V and 0 from J; bases not matched to a gene: 4. Germline lookup yields CDR1 KGHSY and CDR2 FQNENV. The CDR3 bases are TGTGCCAGCAGTAGGGACAGTATGAACACTGAAGCTTTCTTT. Translated: CASSRDSMNTEAFF.

The rearrangement joins TRBV10-3 to TRBJ2-5; D might be TRBD2 (6 bases). Between the trimmed V and J ends, which lost 7 bases and 5 bases, there was a span of 23 bases. The CDR3 length is 16 residues. Germline V CDR1 and CDR2: ENHRY, SYGVKD. CDR3 DNA: TGTGCCATCACTGGGTTACTAGCCCGCAGTATGGAGACCCAGTACTTC. Its translation: CAITGLLARSMETQYF.

V is TRBV15 and J is TRBJ1-1; possibly TRBD1 for D (5 bases). This CDR3 spans 14 amino acids. V lost 0 bases and J lost 3, with 8 bases in between. Germline V gene lookup returns CDR1 LNHNV and CDR2 YYDKDF (reference sequence). In nucleotides, the CDR3 is TGTGCCACCAGCAGAGATACGGGGGACACTGAAGCTTTCTTT. Translation: CATSRDTGDTEAFF.

V and J are TRBV3-1 (or the pseudogene TRBV3-2) and TRBJ1-2; possible D gene TRBD1, 6 bases. This CDR3 is built from 13 residues. Germline V gene sequence: CDR1 LGHDT, CDR2 YNNKEL (reference sequence). V was cut by 6 bases and J by 2 bases, with 10 bases left in between. For the CDR3, the DNA is TGTGCCAGCAGGTCCGGACAGAACTATGGCTACACCTTC. Translation gives CASRSGQNYGYTF.

This chain uses TRBV5-6 with TRBJ2-2; TRBD2 matches at 7 bases. The germline CDR1 and CDR2 sequences are SGHDT and YYEEEE. Trimming removed 0 bases from V and 14 bases from J; junction bases left unmatched: 7. This CDR3 contains 13 residues. The chain's CDR3 is CASSLDRGDELFF. The CDR3 nucleotides are TGTGCCAGCAGCTTGGATCGGGGGGATGAACTGTTTTTT.

The chain carries TRBV2 and TRBJ1-5; D perhaps matches TRBD1 (5 bases). The CDR3 length is 13 residues. CDR1 and CDR2 from the germline V gene are SNHLY and FYNNEI. Trimming left V 7 bases short and J 4 bases short, with 11 bases between. CDR3 residues: CASTLQANQPQHF. The CDR3 DNA is TGTGCCAGCACTCTACAGGCTAATCAGCCCCAGCATTTT.

This sequence joins TRBV28 and TRBJ2-1; 7 nucleotides agree with TRBD2. The germline V gene has CDR1 MDHEN and CDR2 SYDVKM. The V gene end was trimmed by 2 bases and the J gene end by 5 bases; junction bases not matched to a gene: 9. The CDR3 loop spans 16 amino acids. In nucleotides, the CDR3 is TGTGCCAGCAGTTTAATGCGGTCTAGCGGTGACAATGAGCAGTTCTTC. Protein: CASSLMRSSGDNEQFF.

The J gene is TRBJ2-7, the V gene TRBV15; the D gene is possibly TRBD2 (5 bases). Germline loops: CDR1 LNHNV, CDR2 YYDKDF (reference sequence). The CDR3 contains 12 residues. The V gene lost 1 base and the J gene lost 7 bases, with 8 bases spanning the gap. The CDR3 DNA reads as TGTGCCACCAGCAGAGCTGGAGGAGAGCAGTACTTC. Translation: CATSRAGGEQYF.

Only one count was recorded for this clone. The chain couples TRBV30 to TRBJ1-3; D possibly corresponds to TRBD1 (5 bases). From germline, CDR1 is GTSNPN and CDR2 SVGIG (reference sequence). Trimming left V 3 bases short and J 1 base short, with 10 bases between. This CDR3 comprises 14 residues. CDR3 in DNA: TGTGCCTGGAGACTGGCAGGGTCTGGAAACACCATATATTTT. Its translation: CAWRLAGSGNTIYF.

To note about this clone: The same CDR3 also results from other DNA sequences found in this sample. CDR3 protein: CASSYSGSSYEQYF. The CDR3 DNA follows: TGTGCCAGCAGTTACTCGGGGAGTTCCTACGAGCAGTACTTC. The rearrangement joins TRBV6-6 to TRBJ2-7, with D perhaps TRBD2 (5 bases). CDR3 length: 14 residues. Germline V lookup: CDR1 MNHNY, CDR2 SVGAGI (reference sequence). V was pared by 0 bases and J by 1 base, with 7 bases between.

J is TRBJ1-1 and V is TRBV5-4; the match to TRBD1 covers 10 bases. The germline gives CDR1 SGHNT, CDR2 YYREEE (reference sequence). The CDR3 consists of 16 residues. Trimming at V came to 4 bases and at J to 4 bases, leaving 10 bases not matched to a gene. CDR3 sequence reads: CASSRDSTGGLTEAFF. The DNA for the CDR3 is TGTGCCAGCAGCCGTGATTCGACAGGGGGCCTCACTGAAGCTTTCTTT.